The 4 T cell receptor beta chains presented below share a single source sample, sequenced in a study of graft-versus-host responses after intestinal transplantation. Clones were sequenced by immunoSEQ multiplex PCR, and TCRdb holds only the in-frame ones, with some missing. The sample has over 45,000 clones, roughly 89% seen once; the top ten hold roughly 1.5%. The specimen was PBMCs, collected 26 days after transplant. These TCRs come from a human patient who received an intestinal transplant, so some T cells may come from the graft donor.

V is TRBV5-1 and J is TRBJ2-1; D may be TRBD1 (5 bases). V gave up 1 base and J gave up 3 bases, with 5 bases separating them. CDR3 length: 13 amino acids. Germline loops: CDR1 SGHRS, CDR2 YFSETQ. The DNA of the CDR3 is TGCGCCAGCAGCTTGAGGGGCTACAATGAGCAGTTCTTC. Protein sequence: CASSLRGYNEQFF.

The CDR3 is CASSIRDRGLNEQFF. CDR3 coding DNA: TGTGCCAGCTCGATACGGGACAGGGGTTTGAATGAGCAGTTCTTC. J is TRBJ2-1 and V is TRBV25-1, with 10 nucleotides matching TRBD1. The CDR3 sequence is 15 residues long. V shed 8 bases and J 7 bases; nucleotides not matched to a gene: 11. CDR1 is MGHDK, CDR2 SYGVNS, per germline.

This clone has only one observation. The chain combines TRBV4-2 with TRBJ2-1; D is unresolved. This CDR3 region has 16 residues. CDR1 and CDR2 (germline): LGHNA, YNFKEQ. Trimming took 0 bases from V and 2 from J, leaving 11 bases between them. The CDR3 DNA follows: TGTGCCAGCAGCCAAGAACGTGCAGAAACCTACAATGAGCAGTTCTTC. It codes for CASSQERAETYNEQFF.

The chain joins TRBV7-9 to TRBJ2-3; 7 positions agree with TRBD2. Germline V gene data show CDR1 as SEHNR and CDR2 as FQNEAQ (reference sequence). V trimming: 6 bases; J trimming: 0 bases; junction bases outside the gene matches: 9. The CDR3 loop spans 16 amino acids. This chain's CDR3 is CASSIYGGLSTDTQYF. CDR3 DNA: TGTGCCAGCAGTATCTATGGGGGACTAAGCACAGATACGCAGTATTTT.